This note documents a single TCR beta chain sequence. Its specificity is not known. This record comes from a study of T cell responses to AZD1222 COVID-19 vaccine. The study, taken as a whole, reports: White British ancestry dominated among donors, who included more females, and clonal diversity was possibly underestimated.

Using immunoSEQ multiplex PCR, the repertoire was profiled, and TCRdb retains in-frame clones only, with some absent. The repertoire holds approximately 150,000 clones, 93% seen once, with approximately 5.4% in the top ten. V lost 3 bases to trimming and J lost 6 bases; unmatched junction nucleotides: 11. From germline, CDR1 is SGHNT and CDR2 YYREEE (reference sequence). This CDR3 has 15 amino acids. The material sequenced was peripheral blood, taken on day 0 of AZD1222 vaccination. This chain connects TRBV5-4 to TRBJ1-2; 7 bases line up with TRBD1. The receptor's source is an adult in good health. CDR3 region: CASSSIDREGDGYTF. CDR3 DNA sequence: TGTGCCAGCAGCTCTATAGACAGGGAGGGAGATGGCTACACCTTC. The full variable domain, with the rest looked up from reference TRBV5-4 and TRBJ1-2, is ETGVTQSPTHLIKTRGQQVTLRCSSQSGHNTVSWYQQALGQGPQFIFQYYREEENGRGNFPPRFSGLQFPNYSSELNVNALELDDSALYLCASSSIDREGDGYTFGSGTRLTVV.